The rows below give T cell receptor beta chains drawn from one sample of a study of shared clonotypes between healthy human individuals. TCRdb keeps only in-frame clones here, not all; method: immunoSEQ multiplex PCR. Of 600,000 or so clones in the sample, roughly 98% were seen once. The sequencing input was naive CD8+ T cells sorted from blood. These receptors all stem from a man younger than 40 in good health. CDR3s include the opening cysteine and the closing phenylalanine or tryptophan. The order of the fields is CDR3 DNA, CDR3 protein, D gene, clone size, V gene, J gene. A D gene is named only where the DNA matches it firmly. Part of the rows lack a size; the others show once, few, many or a class for expanded clones.

TGTGCCACCATCGGGGGCTACGAGCAGTACTTC	CATIGGYEQYF	NA	NA	TRBV27	TRBJ2-7
TGCGCCAGCAGCATCGGACTCGAAACTAATGAAAAACTGTTTTTT	CASSIGLETNEKLFF	NA	NA	TRBV5-1	TRBJ1-4
TGTGCCAGCAGCTTGAGGGGGGAGCCAGATACGCAGTATTTT	CASSLRGEPDTQYF	NA	once	TRBV5-6	TRBJ2-3
TGCGCCAGCACCCCCTCAGGGATGAACACTGAAGCTTTCTTT	CASTPSGMNTEAFF	NA	NA	TRBV5-1	TRBJ1-1
TGCGCCAGCAGCTTCCGGGACAGGCCAATAGATACGCAGTATTTT	CASSFRDRPIDTQYF	TRBD1	NA	TRBV5-1	TRBJ2-3
TGCAGCGGGCTAGCATTGGCGGATACGCAGTATTTT	CSGLALADTQYF	NA	NA	TRBV29-1	TRBJ2-3
TGTGCAAGTCGCTTAGTAACGCCAGCCGGGACGAGGGAATATTCCTACGAGCAGTACTTC	CASRLVTPAGTREYSYEQYF	NA	NA	TRBV12-2	TRBJ2-7
TGTGCCAGCAGCTATGACAGGGGGCAAGGCTATGGCTACACCTTC	CASSYDRGQGYGYTF	TRBD1	NA	TRBV7-9	TRBJ1-2
TGTGCCAGCAGCTTATACCTCGGGAGCTCCTACGAGCAGTACTTC	CASSLYLGSSYEQYF	NA	once	TRBV7-2	TRBJ2-7
TGTGCCAGCAACTGGCGGACGGGAGGGTCGTACGAGCAGTACTTC	CASNWRTGGSYEQYF	TRBD2	NA	TRBV5-5	TRBJ2-7
TGTGCCAGCAGTGAAGCGCACGGGGGTACTCAGCCCCAGCATTTT	CASSEAHGGTQPQHF	NA	NA	TRBV2	TRBJ1-5
TGTGCCAGCAGTTACTCGACAGCGGGAGCAGATACGCAGTATTTT	CASSYSTAGADTQYF	TRBD2	NA	TRBV6-5	TRBJ2-3
TGTGCCAGCAGCTTAGCGCCAGGGGGCAACTATGGCTACACCTTC	CASSLAPGGNYGYTF	TRBD1	NA	TRBV7-2	TRBJ1-2
TGTCCACGAAACCCCGACATAACACGGGAGACCCAGTACTTC	CPRNPDITRETQYF	NA	NA	TRBV25-1	TRBJ2-5
TGTGCCAGCAGTTCCCGGGGGTTTAGCACAGATACGCAGTATTTT	CASSSRGFSTDTQYF	NA	once	TRBV27	TRBJ2-3
TGTGCCAGCAGCCGACTAGCGGGGGGCACAGATACGCAGTATTTT	CASSRLAGGTDTQYF	TRBD2	NA	TRBV4-2	TRBJ2-3
TGTGCCAGCAGTTGGGGCCCTTCCTCCAACAATGAGCAGTTCTTC	CASSWGPSSNNEQFF	NA	NA	TRBV27	TRBJ2-1
TGTGCCAGAAGCGCTAACTCAAGAACCTACGAGCAGTACTTC	CARSANSRTYEQYF	NA	NA	TRBV5-3	TRBJ2-7
TGTGCCAGCAACGCTATGGCGGGAGGAAATGAGCAGTTCTTC	CASNAMAGGNEQFF	TRBD2	NA	TRBV11-2	TRBJ2-1
TGTGCCACCAGCAGAGCCCAAACTGGTAATGAGCAGTTCTTC	CATSRAQTGNEQFF	NA	NA	TRBV15	TRBJ2-1
TGTGCCAGCAGACCCGGACGAGAGACCCAGTACTTC	CASRPGRETQYF	NA	NA	TRBV7-9	TRBJ2-5
TGTGCCACCAGCGCTAGGCGGGCCGGATACGAGCAGTACTTC	CATSARRAGYEQYF	NA	NA	TRBV15	TRBJ2-7
TGTGCCAGCAGTTTATTAGGGGTAGGGGAAAAACTGTTTTTT	CASSLLGVGEKLFF	NA	NA	TRBV27	TRBJ1-4
TGTGCCAGCTCACCACGCGGGAGGGCCGACACAGATACGCAGTATTTT	CASSPRGRADTDTQYF	TRBD2	NA	TRBV18	TRBJ2-3
TGTGCCAGCAGTTTAGGGACTAGCTACGCAGATACGCAGTATTTT	CASSLGTSYADTQYF	TRBD2	NA	TRBV27	TRBJ2-3
TGTGCCAGCAGCTCCCGGACTAGCGGCAATGAGCAGTTCTTC	CASSSRTSGNEQFF	TRBD2	NA	TRBV9	TRBJ2-1
TGCGCCAGCAGCGACGGACAGGGAAGAACTGAAGCTTTCTTT	CASSDGQGRTEAFF	TRBD1	NA	TRBV4-1	TRBJ1-1
TGTGCCAGCAGTTGGTCGACAGAGAACACTGAAGCTTTCTTT	CASSWSTENTEAFF	NA	NA	TRBV6-5	TRBJ1-1
TGTGCCAGCAGCAAAACGTGGGTAGGGTCGTTAACTGAAGCTTTCTTT	CASSKTWVGSLTEAFF	NA	NA	TRBV11-2	TRBJ1-1
TGTGCCAGCAGCGCCCTGGGGACAGGGGATTTGGGCGAGCAGTACTTC	CASSALGTGDLGEQYF	TRBD1	NA	TRBV9	TRBJ2-7
TGTGCCAGCAGTTTAACGAACACTGAAGCTTTCTTT	CASSLTNTEAFF	NA	NA	TRBV28	TRBJ1-1
TGTGCCAGCCCCCGGGGAGGGCACTCCACAGATACGCAGTATTTT	CASPRGGHSTDTQYF	TRBD2	NA	TRBV7-9	TRBJ2-3
TGTGCCAGCAGCTCGCCCCGGGGTAATTACGATTTTAGTAACTATGGCTACACCTTC	CASSSPRGNYDFSNYGYTF	NA	NA	TRBV13	TRBJ1-2
TGTGCCAGCAGTTACGCGCAGGGCGGCAATGAGCAGTTCTTC	CASSYAQGGNEQFF	NA	NA	TRBV6-5	TRBJ2-1
TGCGCCAGCAGCTTGAGCCTAGCGGGAGTTTACAATGAGCAGTTCTTC	CASSLSLAGVYNEQFF	TRBD2	NA	TRBV5-1	TRBJ2-1
TGTGCCAGCAGCGCCACAGCTTACGAGCAGTACTTC	CASSATAYEQYF	NA	NA	TRBV7-9	TRBJ2-7
TGTGCCAGCAGTGAGCAAGAGGATAGGACCGGGGAGCTGTTTTTT	CASSEQEDRTGELFF	NA	NA	TRBV2	TRBJ2-2
TGTGCCAGCTCACACCCCTCTAGCGGGAGGGCCCACGAGCAGTACTTC	CASSHPSSGRAHEQYF	TRBD2	NA	TRBV18	TRBJ2-7
TGTGCCAGCTCACCGCCGGGAGCCTTAACTGGCTACACCTTC	CASSPPGALTGYTF	NA	NA	TRBV18	TRBJ1-2
TGTGCCATCAGCCTGGCCGGACTAGCGGTTCAGGGCACCGGGGAGCTGTTTTTT	CAISLAGLAVQGTGELFF	TRBD2	NA	TRBV10-3	TRBJ2-2
TGTGCCAGCAGCCCCGCCGGACAGTCCTACGAGCAGTACTTC	CASSPAGQSYEQYF	NA	NA	TRBV9	TRBJ2-7
TGCGCCAGCAGTGAGGGTTTTGGCTCCTACAATGAGCAGTTCTTC	CASSEGFGSYNEQFF	NA	NA	TRBV10-1	TRBJ2-1
TGCGCCAGCAGCTTGGCCGGCGGGACCCCCTACGAGCAGTACTTC	CASSLAGGTPYEQYF	NA	NA	TRBV5-1	TRBJ2-7
TGTGCCAGCAGCTTAGTGGGGGGAAGCAATCAGCCCCAGCATTTT	CASSLVGGSNQPQHF	NA	NA	TRBV7-6	TRBJ1-5
TGTGCCAGCCTGGGAGGATACAATGAGCAGTTCTTC	CASLGGYNEQFF	NA	NA	TRBV6-1	TRBJ2-1